The rows below give T cell receptor beta chains drawn from one sample of a study of T-cell memory formation after mild COVID-19. TCRdb itself ran the 5' RACE reads through MiXCR, one entry per CDR3 protein. In the table there are under 450,000 distinct CDR3 sequences, under 25% of which are singletons. The sequenced sample was PBMCs or a T cell subset sorted from them (not recorded which). Receptor source: a man aged 18 to 29 who had mild COVID-19 (a few samples of this study predate the infection). Cell type and time point are not known. CDR3s include the opening cysteine and the closing phenylalanine or tryptophan.

j_call v_call cdr3_length cdr3_aa
TRBJ2-5 TRBV3-1 13 CASSPREQETQYF
TRBJ2-7 TRBV15 15 CATSRDGLTDYEQYF
TRBJ2-1 TRBV5-1 15 CASSRTGWMEDEQFF
TRBJ1-4 TRBV7-2 14 CASSASGTTKRLFF
TRBJ1-1 TRBV6-2/TRBV6-3 12 CATSEDWTEAFF
TRBJ2-3 TRBV5-6 15 CASSLATGWTDTQYF
TRBJ2-5 TRBV7-9 15 CASSPRDRVIETQYF
TRBJ2-1 TRBV11-2 12 CASSLNWDSQFF
TRBJ1-5 TRBV12-3/TRBV12-4 15 CASTPEGRGNQPQHF
TRBJ1-2 TRBV5-1 14 CASSQGGGFDGYTF
TRBJ2-1 TRBV7-9 17 CASSSHRAGGPYNEQFF
TRBJ2-1 TRBV5-5 15 CASRRLDGSYNEQFF
TRBJ2-7 TRBV5-1 15 CASSLEAAWPYEQYF
TRBJ2-2 TRBV9 15 CASRAGTENTGELFF
TRBJ2-4 TRBV20-1 14 CSAKLAKGKNIQYF
TRBJ2-1 TRBV4-3 14 CASRRTTGGNEQFF
TRBJ2-3 TRBV7-2 15 CASSFPGQGPDTQYF
TRBJ2-7 TRBV7-2 15 CASSEGQGGAYEQYF
TRBJ2-3 TRBV11-2 16 CASSLGLVGATDTQYF
TRBJ1-1 TRBV4-1 12 CASRQETAEAFF
TRBJ1-1 TRBV3-1 15 CASSLWAGANTEAFF
TRBJ2-1 TRBV20-1 14 CSAPHAGGPYEQFF
TRBJ1-2 TRBV6-5 12 CASSGVVGGYTF
TRBJ1-2 TRBV19 13 CASRVDRVDGYTF